One TCR beta chain is described in this entry. Its antigen is unknown. This record comes from a study of OX40 agonist ivuxolimab in advanced cancers. Overall study: All patients had ivuxolimab intravenously every 2 weeks at 0.01 to 10 mg/kg. Therapy given before enrollment (anti-PD-1, anti-PD-L1 or anti-CTLA-4) was allowed, and roughly 42% had some. Study observations and caveats: Low normalized T-cell clonal expansion was additionally recorded for some nonresponders.

The timepoints at which blood was sampled were baseline, cycle 4 day 1, and cycle 7 day 1. This CDR3 is 13 amino acids long. Trimming left V 1 base short and J 4 bases short, with 4 bases between. From germline, CDR1 is LNHDA and CDR2 SQIVND (reference sequence). Profiling relied on immunoSEQ multiplex PCR, and the TCRdb table lists in-frame clones only, not all of them. The sample lists about 72,000 clones; 80% to 90% were seen once. The sequencing used CD4+ or CD8+ T cells sorted from blood, collected in a trial of the OX40 agonist ivuxolimab. J is TRBJ2-2 and V is TRBV19, with unresolved D. The source is an adult with an advanced solid tumor such as melanoma, head and neck, liver or kidney cancer. Written as DNA, the CDR3 is TGTGCCAGTAGTATAGCTGGCACCGGGGAGCTGTTTTTT. This translates into CASSIAGTGELFF.